This T cell receptor (beta chain) appears in the sequencing data of a study of OX40 agonist ivuxolimab in advanced cancers. Study as a whole: Dose-escalation patients were diagnosed with hepatocellular carcinoma, melanoma, renal cell cancer or head and neck cancer. A mean age of around 66 years, range 23 to 79, was recorded, and approximately 85% were male. Partial responses were observed in three patients, of whom one had hepatocellular carcinoma and two had cutaneous melanoma. Study-wide points: Certain nonresponders likewise exhibited a low normalized T-cell clonal expansion.

Regarding this clone: Its cognate antigen is unknown.

Germline CDR1 and CDR2: MNHNS and SASEGT. Trimming left V 0 bases short and J 12 bases short, with 11 bases between. This CDR3 contains 13 residues. Generated by immunoSEQ multiplex PCR, the TCRdb table keeps only in-frame clones and is missing some. Found here are approximately 92,000 clones, about four fifths of them singletons; the top ten hold around 5%. This chain joins TRBV6-1 and TRBJ1-4, with D perhaps TRBD1 (5 bases). The receptor was isolated from an adult with an advanced solid tumor such as melanoma, head and neck, liver or kidney cancer. The material sequenced was CD4+ or CD8+ T cells sorted from blood, taken in a trial of the OX40 agonist ivuxolimab. In DNA form, the CDR3 reads TGTGCCAGCAGTGAAGCAAGGCAGGGACAACTGTTTTTT. Its translation: CASSEARQGQLFF.